A selection of T cell receptor beta chains follows, all from one sample in a study of blood T cells in healthy people across ages. TCRdb itself ran the 5' RACE reads through MiXCR, one entry per CDR3 protein. Of around 1,800,000 distinct CDR3 sequences listed, about 39% are singletons. Specimen: blood. The receptors come from a human donor in good health. CDR3s include the opening cysteine and the closing phenylalanine or tryptophan. Fields, in order: V gene, J gene, clone size, D gene, CDR3 protein, CDR3 DNA. A D gene is named only where the DNA matches it firmly. Only part of the rows carry a size: once, few, many, or a class if the clone is expanded.

>TRBV4-2|TRBJ1-2|.|.
CASSQGYRDINYGYTF
TGTGCCAGCAGCCAGGGATACAGGGATATCAACTATGGCTACACCTTC
>TRBV20-1|TRBJ2-3|few|TRBD2
CSGGSGESTDTQYF
TGCAGTGGCGGTAGCGGGGAAAGCACAGATACGCAGTATTTT
>TRBV7-2|TRBJ1-2|.|.
CASSLDGANHGYTF
TGTGCCAGCAGCTTAGACGGGGCAAACCATGGCTACACCTTC
>TRBV20-1|TRBJ1-5|.|TRBD1
CSAANRGPDQPQHF
TGCAGTGCTGCAAACAGGGGACCAGATCAGCCCCAGCATTTT
>TRBV9|TRBJ1-2|.|TRBD1
CASSPWDRGAYGHTF
TGTGCCAGCAGCCCCTGGGACAGGGGGGCCTATGGCCACACCTTC
>TRBV10-3|TRBJ2-1|.|.
CAISDGGGLSYNEQFF
TGTGCCATCAGTGATGGGGGGGGCCTTTCCTACAATGAGCAGTTCTTC
>TRBV12-3/TRBV12-4|TRBJ1-5|few|TRBD1
CASRINSGTGGNQPQHF
TGTGCCAGCAGAATAAATTCCGGGACAGGGGGTAATCAGCCCCAGCATTTT
>TRBV9|TRBJ1-4|.|.
CASSVGVGQQDEKLFF
TGTGCCAGCAGCGTAGGGGTCGGACAGCAAGATGAAAAACTGTTTTTT
>TRBV29-1|TRBJ2-1|.|TRBD2
CSAGLVTNGERFF
TGCAGCGCTGGACTAGTCACCAATGGTGAGCGGTTCTTC
>TRBV6-2/TRBV6-3|TRBJ2-7|.|.
CASSYYGFYEQYF
TGTGCCAGCAGTTACTATGGGTTCTACGAGCAGTACTTC
>TRBV29-1|TRBJ2-7|few|.
CSVGPQSSYEQYF
TGCAGCGTTGGGCCACAGAGCTCCTACGAGCAGTACTTC
>TRBV7-2|TRBJ2-3|.|.
CASSLHTLDTDTQYF
TGTGCCAGCAGCTTGCACACGCTGGACACAGATACGCAGTATTTT
>TRBV7-2|TRBJ2-7|.|TRBD1
CASSLLQGASYEQYF
TGTGCCAGCAGCTTATTGCAGGGGGCTTCCTACGAGCAGTACTTC
>TRBV7-2|TRBJ2-3|.|.
CASTSRQTDTQYF
TGTGCCAGCACCTCCCGGCAGACAGATACGCAGTATTTT
>TRBV21-1|TRBJ2-7|.|.
CASSKGGGGHEQYF
TGTGCCAGCAGCAAAGGGGGCGGGGGCCACGAGCAGTACTTC
>TRBV6-1|TRBJ2-3|.|.
CASSEGIVGDTQYF
TGTGCCAGCAGTGAAGGGATCGTAGGGGATACGCAGTATTTT
>TRBV27|TRBJ2-4|.|.
CASRKQGAWAKNIQYF
TGTGCCAGCAGAAAACAGGGTGCGTGGGCCAAAAACATTCAGTACTTC
>TRBV20-1|TRBJ1-2|.|.
CSASGTTYGYTF
TGCAGTGCTAGCGGGACAACTTATGGCTACACCTTC
>TRBV29-1|TRBJ2-2|.|TRBD1
CSGGTGGPSGTGELFF
TGCAGCGGTGGGACAGGGGGTCCCTCGGGCACCGGGGAGCTGTTTTTT
>TRBV15|TRBJ2-1|few|.
CATSRAQYNEQFF
TGTGCCACCAGCAGGGCCCAATACAATGAGCAGTTCTTC
>TRBV7-2|TRBJ1-1|.|.
CASSLSIAVSTEAFF
TGTGCCAGCAGCTTATCGATAGCGGTGAGCACTGAAGCTTTCTTT
>TRBV20-1|TRBJ2-3|.|.
CSARDGSRQSTDTRYF
TGCAGTGCTAGAGATGGGAGCCGGCAAAGCACAGATACGCGGTATTTT
>TRBV20-1|TRBJ1-2|.|TRBD1
CSHKRPGTDGYTF
TGCAGTCACAAACGTCCCGGGACAGATGGCTACACCTTC
>TRBV10-3|TRBJ1-5|few|.
CAIRREGGDNQPQHF
TGTGCCATCAGAAGGGAAGGTGGGGACAATCAGCCCCAGCATTTT
>TRBV10-3|TRBJ2-7|.|.
CAISDDLGYEQYF
TGTGCCATCAGTGATGATCTGGGTTACGAGCAGTACTTC
>TRBV13|TRBJ2-3|once|.
CASSLARWGTDTQYF
TGTGCCAGCAGCTTAGCGAGGTGGGGGACGGATACGCAGTATTTT
>TRBV5-6|TRBJ2-1|few|.
CASSFSPGTGLNEQFF
TGTGCCAGCAGCTTTTCCCCCGGGACGGGGCTCAATGAGCAGTTCTTC
>TRBV20-1|TRBJ2-5|.|.
CSAREGEGQETQYF
TGCAGTGCTAGAGAAGGGGAAGGCCAAGAGACCCAGTACTTC
>TRBV11-2|TRBJ1-6|.|TRBD1
CASSQDRGYPGSPLHF
TGTGCCAGCAGCCAGGACAGGGGGTACCCTGGCTCACCCCTCCACTTT
>TRBV11-3|TRBJ2-1|few|TRBD2
CASSRHGGGPPFNEQFF
TGTGCCAGCAGCAGACACGGCGGGGGGCCTCCCTTCAATGAGCAGTTCTTC
>TRBV7-9|TRBJ2-3|.|.
CASSSDLPPYPASHTDTQYF
TGTGCCAGCAGCTCAGACCTGCCTCCCTATCCGGCTTCCCACACAGATACGCAGTATTTT
>TRBV12-3/TRBV12-4|TRBJ1-2|.|.
CASSLSSRKQYGYTF
TGTGCCAGCAGTTTGTCCAGCAGGAAACAGTATGGCTACACCTTC
>TRBV20-1|TRBJ2-7|.|TRBD1
CSASSYRGINEQYF
TGCAGTGCTAGCTCATACAGGGGGATAAACGAGCAGTACTTC
>TRBV6-2/TRBV6-3|TRBJ2-7|.|TRBD1
CASSYSMGQGFSYEQYF
TGTGCCAGCAGTTACTCGATGGGACAGGGGTTCTCCTACGAGCAGTACTTC
>TRBV10-3|TRBJ1-1|many|.
CAISEIRRPKAFF
TGTGCCATCAGTGAAATTAGGAGACCGAAAGCTTTCTTT
>TRBV12-3/TRBV12-4|TRBJ2-3|.|.
CAVRAGSADTQYF
TGTGCCGTCCGGGCAGGGAGCGCAGATACGCAGTATTTT
>TRBV9|TRBJ1-1|few|.
CASSVDLRTEAFF
TGTGCCAGCAGCGTAGACTTGAGGACTGAAGCTTTCTTT
>TRBV20-1|TRBJ2-5|.|TRBD2
CSAPGLAGGGGETQYF
TGCAGTGCCCCGGGACTAGCGGGGGGTGGTGGAGAGACCCAGTACTTC
>TRBV3-1|TRBJ2-7|.|.
CASSRGAGNEQYF
TGTGCCAGCTCCAGGGGCGCGGGGAACGAGCAGTACTTC
>TRBV29-1|TRBJ2-3|.|TRBD1
CSAGGTGSDTQYF
TGCAGCGCCGGGGGGACAGGGTCCGATACGCAGTATTTT
>TRBV29-1|TRBJ2-3|many|TRBD1
CSVAQGVADTQYF
TGCAGCGTTGCGCAGGGGGTCGCGGATACGCAGTATTTT
>TRBV7-9|TRBJ1-2|.|.
CASSSQQGGKDGDGYTF
TGTGCCAGCAGCTCCCAACAGGGCGGGAAAGATGGAGATGGCTACACCTTC
>TRBV6-1|TRBJ2-7|.|.
CASSASGQADWREQYF
TGTGCCAGCAGTGCCTCTGGGCAGGCCGACTGGCGCGAGCAGTACTTC
>TRBV5-1|TRBJ1-2|.|.
CASNPNPDTPGGYTF
TGCGCCAGCAACCCGAACCCGGACACCCCGGGGGGCTACACCTTC
>TRBV6-5|TRBJ2-7|.|TRBD1
CASRILGTEALYEQYF
TGTGCCAGCAGAATTCTCGGGACAGAGGCCCTGTACGAGCAGTACTTC
>TRBV20-1|TRBJ2-5|.|.
CSARPLIEETQYF
TGCAGTGCTAGACCCCTAATAGAAGAGACCCAGTACTTC
>TRBV7-6|TRBJ1-5|.|.
CARGSWRAQPQHF
TGTGCCAGGGGATCATGGCGGGCTCAGCCCCAGCATTTT
>TRBV7-8|TRBJ2-3|once|TRBD2
CANSKLAGSTDTQYF
TGTGCCAACAGTAAACTAGCGGGAAGCACAGATACGCAGTATTTT
>TRBV4-2|TRBJ2-4|.|.
CASSHSTGGRLIGAKNIQYF
TGTGCCAGCAGCCACTCCACGGGGGGCAGGCTGATAGGTGCCAAAAACATTCAGTACTTC
>TRBV12-3/TRBV12-4|TRBJ1-5|.|.
CASSYDSYGNQPQHF
TGTGCCAGCAGCTACGACAGCTATGGCAATCAGCCCCAGCATTTT
>TRBV7-9|TRBJ1-4|.|.
CASSLTVTNNEKLFF
TGTGCCAGCAGCTTAACAGTTACTAATAATGAAAAACTGTTTTTT
>TRBV7-2|TRBJ1-2|.|.
CASSLKYRPHSEGYTF
TGTGCCAGCAGCCTTAAATACAGGCCCCACTCGGAAGGCTACACCTTC
>TRBV4-1|TRBJ1-6|.|TRBD1
CASSHGTANSPLHF
TGCGCCAGCAGCCACGGGACAGCTAATTCACCCCTCCACTTT